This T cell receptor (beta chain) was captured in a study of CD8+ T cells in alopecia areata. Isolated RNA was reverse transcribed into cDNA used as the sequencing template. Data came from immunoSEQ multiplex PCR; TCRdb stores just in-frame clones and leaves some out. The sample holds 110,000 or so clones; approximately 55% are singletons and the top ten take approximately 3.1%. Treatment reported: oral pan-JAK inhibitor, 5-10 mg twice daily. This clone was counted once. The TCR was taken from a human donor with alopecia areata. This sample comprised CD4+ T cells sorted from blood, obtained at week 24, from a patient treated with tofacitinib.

The CDR3: CASHAQGYGYTF. In DNA, the CDR3 is TGTGCCAGCCACGCCCAGGGCTATGGCTACACCTTC. This chain joins TRBV2 and TRBJ1-2; D is possibly TRBD1 (5 bases). V was pared by 8 bases and J by 4 bases, with 11 bases between. Per the germline V gene, CDR1 is SNHLY and CDR2 is FYNNEI. The CDR3 runs to 12 residues.